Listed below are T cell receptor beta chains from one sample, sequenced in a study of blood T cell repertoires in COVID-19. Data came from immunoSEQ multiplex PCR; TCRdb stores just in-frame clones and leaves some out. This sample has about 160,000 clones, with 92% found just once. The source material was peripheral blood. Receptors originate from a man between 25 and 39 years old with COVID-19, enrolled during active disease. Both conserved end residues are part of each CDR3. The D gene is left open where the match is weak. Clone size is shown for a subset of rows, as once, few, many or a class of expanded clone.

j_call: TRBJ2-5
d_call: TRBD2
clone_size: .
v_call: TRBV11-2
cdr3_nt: TGTGCCAGCAGCTTACCCCGGGGGGGTCAAGAGACCCAGTACTTC
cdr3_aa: CASSLPRGGQETQYF

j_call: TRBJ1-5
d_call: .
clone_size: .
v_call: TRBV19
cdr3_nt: TGTGCCAGTACTTATAGTATAGCCCCTGGGGGGAGGCAGCCCCAGCATTTT
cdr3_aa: CASTYSIAPGGRQPQHF

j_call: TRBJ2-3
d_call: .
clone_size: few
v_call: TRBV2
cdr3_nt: TGTGCCAGCAGTGAACGAGGGAGAGAGTATTTT
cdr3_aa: CASSERGREYF

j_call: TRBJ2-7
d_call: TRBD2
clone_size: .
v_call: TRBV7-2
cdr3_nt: TGTGCCAGCAGCTCCGGGACTAGCGGCTACGAGCAGTACTTC
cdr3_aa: CASSSGTSGYEQYF

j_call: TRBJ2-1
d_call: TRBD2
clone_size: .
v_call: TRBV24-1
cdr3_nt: TGTGCCACCAGTGATTTGTACAGCGGGAGGCAGTTCTTC
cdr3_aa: CATSDLYSGRQFF

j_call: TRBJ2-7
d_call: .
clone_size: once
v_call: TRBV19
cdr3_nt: TGTGCCAGTAGTGCCGCATTGGGGGGATTCTTTACCGAGCAGTACTTC
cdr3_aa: CASSAALGGFFTEQYF

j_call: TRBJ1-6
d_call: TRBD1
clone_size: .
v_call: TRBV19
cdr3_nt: TGTGCCAGTAGTACCACAGGGGTGGATTCACCCCTCCACTTT
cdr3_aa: CASSTTGVDSPLHF

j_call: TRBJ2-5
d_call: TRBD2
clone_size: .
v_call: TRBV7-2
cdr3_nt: TGTGCCAGCAGCCCCTGGACCTCGCAGCGGGGGACCCAGTACTTC
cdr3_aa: CASSPWTSQRGTQYF

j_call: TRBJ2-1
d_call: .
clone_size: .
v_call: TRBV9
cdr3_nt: TGTGCCAGCAGCGTCGCAGGGAAGAGAAATGAGCAGTTCTTC
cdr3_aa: CASSVAGKRNEQFF

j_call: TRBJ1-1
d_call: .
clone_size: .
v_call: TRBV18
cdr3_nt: TGTGCCAGCTCACCACTATCCCCAGGGGTGAACACTGAAGCTTTCTTT
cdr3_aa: CASSPLSPGVNTEAFF

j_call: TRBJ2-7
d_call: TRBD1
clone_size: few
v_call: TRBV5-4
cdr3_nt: TGTGCCAGCAGCACCCCTACAGGGGGCGGTTACGAGCAGTACTTC
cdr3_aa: CASSTPTGGGYEQYF

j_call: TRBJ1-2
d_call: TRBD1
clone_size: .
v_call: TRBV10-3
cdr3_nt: TGTGCCATCAGCGCGGGACAGGGTACCTATGGCTACACCTTC
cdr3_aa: CAISAGQGTYGYTF

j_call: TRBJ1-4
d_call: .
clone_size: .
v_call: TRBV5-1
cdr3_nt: TGCGCCAGCAGCTTGTCCCCTGATGAAAAACTGTTTTTT
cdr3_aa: CASSLSPDEKLFF

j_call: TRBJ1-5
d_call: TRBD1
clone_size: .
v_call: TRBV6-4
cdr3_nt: TGTGCCAGCAGTGAGGACAGGGGCGGAGGGCCCCAGCATTTT
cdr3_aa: CASSEDRGGGPQHF

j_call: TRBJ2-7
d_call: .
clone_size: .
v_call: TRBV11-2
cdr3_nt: TGTGCCAGCAGCCCGTCGAGTGGTACCTACGAGCAGTACTTC
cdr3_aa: CASSPSSGTYEQYF

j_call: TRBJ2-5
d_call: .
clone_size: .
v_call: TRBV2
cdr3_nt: TGTGCCAGCAGTGAATCCCCTGGCCGCGCGGCCCAGTACTTC
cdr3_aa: CASSESPGRAAQYF

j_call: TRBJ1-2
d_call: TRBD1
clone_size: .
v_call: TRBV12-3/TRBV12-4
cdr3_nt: TGTGCCAGCAGTTTGACAGGGTATGGCTACACCTTC
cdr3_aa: CASSLTGYGYTF

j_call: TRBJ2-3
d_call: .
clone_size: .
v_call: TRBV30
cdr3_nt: TGTGCCTGGAGCCCCGGGACAGATACGCAGTATTTT
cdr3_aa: CAWSPGTDTQYF

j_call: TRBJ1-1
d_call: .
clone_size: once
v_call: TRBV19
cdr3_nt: TGTGCCAGTAGTATAGATCTAACAGATTGGGCGAGCACTGAAGCTTTCTTT
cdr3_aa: CASSIDLTDWASTEAFF

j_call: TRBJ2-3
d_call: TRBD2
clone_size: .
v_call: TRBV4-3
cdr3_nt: TGCGCCAGCAGCCAGGCCCTGGCAGCGGGGGGAACCACAGATACGCAGTATTTT
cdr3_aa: CASSQALAAGGTTDTQYF

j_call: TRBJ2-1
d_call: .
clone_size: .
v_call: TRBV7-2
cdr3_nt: TGTGCCAGCGGGGACAACTCCTACAATGAGCAGTTCTTC
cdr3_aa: CASGDNSYNEQFF

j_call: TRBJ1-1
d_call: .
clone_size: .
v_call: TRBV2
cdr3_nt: TGTGCCACACAGAAGACGAACACTGAAGCTTTCTTT
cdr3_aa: CATQKTNTEAFF

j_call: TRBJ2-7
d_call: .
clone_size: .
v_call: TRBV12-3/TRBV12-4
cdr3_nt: TGTGCCAGCAGTTTAGTTCCGGAGGGGCAGTACTTC
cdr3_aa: CASSLVPEGQYF

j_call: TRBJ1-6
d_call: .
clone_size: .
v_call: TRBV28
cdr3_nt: TGTGCCAGCAGTTTAGGCGGGGGGGGTTCACCCCTCCACTTT
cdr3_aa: CASSLGGGGSPLHF

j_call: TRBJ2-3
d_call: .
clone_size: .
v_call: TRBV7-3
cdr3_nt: TGTGCCAGCAGCTTAGGGTACGGGAGCACAGATACGCAGTATTTT
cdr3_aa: CASSLGYGSTDTQYF

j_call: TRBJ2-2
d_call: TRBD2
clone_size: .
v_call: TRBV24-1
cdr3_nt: TGTGCCACCAGTGATTCTAGCGGGAGGGCCGGGGAGCTGTTTTTT
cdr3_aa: CATSDSSGRAGELFF

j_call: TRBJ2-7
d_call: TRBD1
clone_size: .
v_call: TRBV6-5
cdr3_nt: TGTGCCAGCAGTTACATGACAGGGGTCGTGGAGCAGTACTTC
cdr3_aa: CASSYMTGVVEQYF

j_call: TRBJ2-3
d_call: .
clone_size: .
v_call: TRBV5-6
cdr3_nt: TGTGCCAGCAGCTTGTTGGGAGTCGAAGGTACGCAGTATTTT
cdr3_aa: CASSLLGVEGTQYF

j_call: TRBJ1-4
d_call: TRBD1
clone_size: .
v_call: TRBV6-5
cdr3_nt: TGTGCCAGCAGCCAAGGACAGGGTCATGAAAAACTGTTTTTT
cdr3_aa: CASSQGQGHEKLFF

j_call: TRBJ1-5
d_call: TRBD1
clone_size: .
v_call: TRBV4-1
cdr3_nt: TGCGCCAGCAGCCGCGGCCAGGGGGACGGCAATCAGCCCCAGCATTTT
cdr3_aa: CASSRGQGDGNQPQHF

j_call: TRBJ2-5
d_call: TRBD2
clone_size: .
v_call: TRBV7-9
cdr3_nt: TGTGCCAGCAGCTTGGGGACTAGCGGGGGGTCCTCGGGGACCCAGTACTTC
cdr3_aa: CASSLGTSGGSSGTQYF

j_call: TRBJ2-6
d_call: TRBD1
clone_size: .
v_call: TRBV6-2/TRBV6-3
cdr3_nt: TGTGCCAGCAGTGACCAAGACACCACAGGGGTAGCTGGGGCCAACGTCCTGACTTTC
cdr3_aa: CASSDQDTTGVAGANVLTF

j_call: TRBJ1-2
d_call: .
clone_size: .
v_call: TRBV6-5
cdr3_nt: TGTGCCAGTGCCCGCGGGGCGTCCCCCTATGGCTACACCTTC
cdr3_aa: CASARGASPYGYTF

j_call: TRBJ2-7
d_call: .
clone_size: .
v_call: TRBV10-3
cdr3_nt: TGTGCCATCAGTGAGTCCCGGACATACGAGCAGTACTTC
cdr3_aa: CAISESRTYEQYF

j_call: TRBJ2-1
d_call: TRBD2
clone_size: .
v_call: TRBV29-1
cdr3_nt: TGCAGCGTTGAAGATTTGGCTAGCGGCTCCTACAATGAGCAGTTCTTC
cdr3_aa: CSVEDLASGSYNEQFF

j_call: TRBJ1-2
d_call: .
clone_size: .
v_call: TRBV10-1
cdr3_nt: TGCGCCAGCAGTGATTGGGGCGCAAACTATGGCTACACCTTC
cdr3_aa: CASSDWGANYGYTF

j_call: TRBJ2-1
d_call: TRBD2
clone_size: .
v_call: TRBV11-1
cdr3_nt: TGTGCCAGCAGCTTCGGCTTGACTAGCGGGAGAGGGGAGCAGTTCTTC
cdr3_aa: CASSFGLTSGRGEQFF

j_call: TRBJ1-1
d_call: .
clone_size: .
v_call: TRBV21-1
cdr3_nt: TGTGCCAGCAGCAAAAGGGGTGGACAGGAAGGGACTGAAGCTTTCTTT
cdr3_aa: CASSKRGGQEGTEAFF

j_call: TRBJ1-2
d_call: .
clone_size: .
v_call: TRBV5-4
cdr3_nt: TGTGCCAGCAGCTTACTTAGACAGGCCGCTAACTATGGCTACACCTTC
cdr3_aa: CASSLLRQAANYGYTF

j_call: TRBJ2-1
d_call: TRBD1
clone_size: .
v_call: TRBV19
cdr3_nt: TGTGCCAGTAGTGGACAGGGGCGATACAATGAGCAGTTCTTC
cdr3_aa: CASSGQGRYNEQFF

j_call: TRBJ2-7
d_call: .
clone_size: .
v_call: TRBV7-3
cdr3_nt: TGTGCCAGCAGCTTAACGGCGACAGGTTACGAGCAGTACTTC
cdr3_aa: CASSLTATGYEQYF